The sequence of this T cell receptor (beta chain) was determined in a study of T cells in localized non-small cell lung cancer. The study, taken as a whole, reports: Uninvolved adjacent lung showed peak T cell clonality, exceeding tumor.

Worth noting for this clone: Its antigen remains unidentified.

Here immunoSEQ multiplex PCR was the method, and the copy in TCRdb shows in-frame clones only, minus some. The sample has fewer than 30,000 clones; about nine tenths are singletons. The V end lost 4 bases, the J end lost 4 bases, and 10 bases lay between the germline ends. The CDR3 has 13 amino acids. Looked up from germline, CDR1 is MNHEY and CDR2 is SVGAGI. This specimen consisted of peripheral blood, obtained before any cancer treatment. The chain is built from TRBV6-5 and TRBJ1-2; tentatively, D is TRBD1 (5 bases). This sequence was found in a woman between 40 and 69 years old with stage I lung adenocarcinoma. In nucleotides, the CDR3 is TGTGCCAGCAGTTGGACACCAGTCTATGGCTACACCTTC. It is translated as CASSWTPVYGYTF.